The T cell receptor beta chain under discussion was sequenced for a study of OX40 agonist ivuxolimab in advanced cancers. In germline, CDR1 is SNHLY, CDR2 FYNNEI. The trim removed 6 bases at V and 1 base at J, leaving 3 bases unmatched. The CDR3 covers 15 residues. Sequencing used immunoSEQ multiplex PCR; TCRdb keeps in-frame clones, though not all of them. The repertoire holds more than 45,000 clones, with nearly 90% as singletons. The receptor comes from an adult with an advanced solid tumor such as melanoma, head and neck, liver or kidney cancer. Here the sequenced sample was CD4+ or CD8+ T cells sorted from blood, taken in a trial of the OX40 agonist ivuxolimab. V usage is TRBV2 and J usage is TRBJ1-4; 9 nucleotides agree with TRBD1. CDR3 residues: CASSETGGTNEKLFF. CDR3 nucleotides: TGTGCCAGCAGCGAGACAGGGGGAACTAATGAAAAACTGTTTTTT.